Following are 18 T cell receptor beta chains from one sample sequenced in a study of blood T cell repertoires in COVID-19. Here immunoSEQ multiplex PCR was the method, and the copy in TCRdb shows in-frame clones only, minus some. The sample records 250,000 or so clones, 83% being singletons. Sequenced input: peripheral blood. These receptors were taken from a human donor in a cohort sampled during active COVID-19.

This chain links TRBV11-2 with TRBJ2-3, with 13 nucleotides matching TRBD2. CDR1 is SGHAT, CDR2 FQNNGV, per germline. V lost 5 bases and J lost 2; bases outside the gene matches: 4. The CDR3 has 16 residues. CDR3 residues: CASSDTSGRVTDTQYF. In DNA form, the CDR3 reads TGTGCCAGCAGCGACACTAGCGGGAGGGTCACAGATACGCAGTATTTT.

Ten or more counts support this clone. CDR3 protein: CASSPLRETQYF. CDR3 DNA sequence: TGTGCCAGCAGTCCCTTGAGGGAGACCCAGTACTTC. V is TRBV2 and J is TRBJ2-5; D is unresolved. The CDR3 is 12 residues long. The V end was cut by 5 bases, the J end by 5 bases, with 9 bases between. The germline V gene has CDR1 SNHLY and CDR2 FYNNEI.

Comments on this clone: Germline is not matched at one junction end, which may reflect a read error. V is TRBV2 and J is TRBJ1-1, with a possible D match to TRBD1 (5 bases). Germline V gives CDR1 SNHLY, CDR2 FYNNEI. The CDR3 loop spans 14 amino acids. The CDR3 nucleotides read TGTGCCAGCAGGGAAGGGGCACAGAACCTTGAAGCTTTCTTT. It yields the protein CASREGAQNLEAFF. The full variable domain, in which reference TRBV2 and TRBJ1-1 provide the parts outside the CDR3, is EPEVTQTPSHQVTQMGQEVILRCVPISNHLYFYWYRQILGQKVEFLVSFYNNEISEKSEIFDDQFSVERPDGSNFTLKIRSTKLEDSAMYFCASREGAQNLEAFFGQGTRLTVV.

The chain combines TRBV4-1 with TRBJ2-5; 13 bases line up with TRBD2. CDR1 MGHRA and CDR2 YSYEKL come from the germline V gene. J was trimmed by 1 base and V by 0 bases; bases with no gene match: 5. CDR3 length: 18 amino acids. In nucleotides, the CDR3 is TGCGCCAGCAGCCAAGATCGAACTAGCGGGGGGGCCCAAGAGACCCAGTACTTC. Its protein is CASSQDRTSGGAQETQYF.

Here the CDR3 reads CASSEWGGNQPQHF. The DNA for the CDR3 is TGTGCCAGCAGTGAATGGGGGGGAAATCAGCCCCAGCATTTT. The chain couples TRBV6-1 to TRBJ1-5; a possible D gene is TRBD1 (5 bases). CDR1 and CDR2 from the germline V gene are MNHNS and SASEGT. CDR3 length: 14 amino acids. V was cut by 2 bases and J by 4 bases, with 9 bases left in between.

The rearrangement uses TRBV11-3 and TRBJ2-2; 7 nucleotides line up with TRBD1. The CDR3 runs to 16 residues. Germline assignment: CDR1 SGHNT and CDR2 YENEEA. V lost 5 bases, J lost 0 bases, and 6 bases stayed unmatched. The CDR3 nucleotides are TGTGCCAGCAGCCTGGGACAGTTCGCGAACACCGGGGAGCTGTTTTTT. Residues: CASSLGQFANTGELFF.

The rearrangement uses TRBV6-6 and TRBJ2-7; D may be TRBD1 (6 bases). The CDR3 is 14 amino acids. Trimming cost V 2 bases and J 5 bases, with 13 bases left between them. Germline loops: CDR1 MNHNY, CDR2 SVGAGI (reference sequence). The CDR3 spells CASSYRGQRDEQYF. CDR3 sequence (DNA): TGTGCCAGCAGTTACCGTGGACAGAGGGACGAGCAGTACTTC.

The chain couples TRBV30 to TRBJ1-5; a possible D gene is TRBD1 (5 bases). Germline assignment: CDR1 GTSNPN and CDR2 SVGIG (reference sequence). The CDR3 consists of 14 residues. Trimming took off 4 bases at V and 0 bases at J, with 10 bases between the two ends. The CDR3 reads CAWNGGTSNQPQHF. Written as DNA, the CDR3 is TGTGCCTGGAATGGGGGGACTAGCAATCAGCCCCAGCATTTT.

The chain couples TRBV20-1 to TRBJ2-7; TRBD2 matches 10 bases. The CDR3 is 14 residues long. Germline assignment: CDR1 DFQATT and CDR2 SNEGSKA (reference sequence). V was pared by 3 bases and J by 6 bases, with 8 bases of the junction left unmatched. CDR3: CSASSGTSAGEQYF. CDR3 nucleotide sequence: TGCAGTGCTAGTTCCGGGACTAGCGCGGGCGAGCAGTACTTC.

The chain joins TRBV5-1 to TRBJ2-3; possible D gene TRBD1, 5 bases. The CDR3 has 13 residues. CDR1 and CDR2 from the germline V gene are SGHRS and YFSETQ. Deletions cut 0 bases from V and 4 bases from J, with 6 bases between. CDR3 sequence: CASSLGQPDTQYF. The CDR3, as DNA: TGCGCCAGCAGCTTGGGACAGCCAGATACGCAGTATTTT.

This clone has just a few counts. The chain links TRBV7-2 to TRBJ2-3, with TRBD2 as a possible D gene (6 bases). Trimming took off 5 bases at V and 2 bases at J, with 14 bases between the two ends. CDR3 length: 15 amino acids. Looked up from germline, CDR1 is SGHTA and CDR2 is FQGNSA. The CDR3 reads CASSRVGGTTDTQYF. The CDR3 region has the DNA TGTGCCAGCAGCCGCGTGGGCGGGACCACAGATACGCAGTATTTT.

The CDR3 DNA sequence: TGTGCCAGCAGCTTACAGGGCCTAAGGACTGAAGCTTTCTTT. It yields the protein CASSLQGLRTEAFF. The rearrangement joins TRBV11-1 to TRBJ1-1, with D possibly matching TRBD1 (5 bases). Germline loops: CDR1 SGHAT, CDR2 FQDESV (reference sequence). V was shortened by 2 bases and J by 5 bases, with 12 bases between the two germline ends. CDR3 length: 14 amino acids.

For the CDR3, the DNA is TGCGCCAGCAGTGGGGGACAGGGGAAGATAAAATCCTACGAGCAGTACTTC. Translating it yields CASSGGQGKIKSYEQYF. The chain links TRBV10-1 to TRBJ2-7, with 10 bases fitting TRBD1. Germline V gene lookup returns CDR1 WNHNN and CDR2 SYGVQD (reference sequence). J lost 1 base, V lost 4 bases, and 10 bases had no gene match. CDR3 length: 17 residues.

Details on this clone: This CDR3 is also generated by other DNA sequences in the sample. The chain recombines TRBV5-1 with TRBJ1-2, with 8 bases lining up with TRBD1. CDR3 length: 13 amino acids. V was pared by 4 bases and J by 8 bases, with 7 bases of the junction left unmatched. From germline, CDR1 is SGHRS and CDR2 YFSETQ. The CDR3 loop reads CASSTGQGGGYTF. The CDR3 region has the DNA TGCGCCAGCAGCACCGGACAGGGAGGGGGCTACACCTTC.

This chain uses TRBV29-1 with TRBJ1-2; D is possibly TRBD1 (6 bases). V lost 8 bases and J lost 7, with 17 bases in between. This CDR3 comprises 12 residues. Germline assignment: CDR1 SQVTM and CDR2 ANQGSEA. The CDR3 sequence: CSTRGGQGGYTF. The CDR3 nucleotides are TGCAGCACTCGAGGGGGACAAGGTGGCTACACCTTC.

The V call is TRBV11-2, the J call TRBJ2-7, with D unresolved. Germline assignment: CDR1 SGHAT and CDR2 FQNNGV. The length of the CDR3 is 14 residues. V was cut by 4 bases and J by 2 bases, with 12 bases left in between. The CDR3 region has the DNA TGTGCCAGCAGCTCACTACGGTTTCCCTACGAGCAGTACTTC. Encoded protein: CASSSLRFPYEQYF.

This clone was counted a single time. The chain uses TRBV15 and TRBJ1-2; 10 bases fit TRBD1. Germline-derived CDR1 and CDR2 are LNHNV and YYDKDF (reference sequence). V lost 1 base to trimming and J lost 8 bases; unmatched junction nucleotides: 7. The CDR3 consists of 15 residues. The CDR3 is CATSRVRQGANGYTF. The CDR3 DNA follows: TGTGCCACCAGCAGAGTCCGACAGGGGGCCAACGGCTACACCTTC.

This clone was seen a handful of times. The rearrangement uses TRBV5-1 and TRBJ1-4, with no clear D. The length of the CDR3 is 13 residues. Per germline, CDR1 SGHRS and CDR2 YFSETQ. V was clipped by 5 bases and J by 4 bases, with 9 bases between them. This CDR3 is CASRERHNEKLFF. Written as DNA, the CDR3 is TGCGCCAGCAGAGAGAGACATAATGAAAAACTGTTTTTT.